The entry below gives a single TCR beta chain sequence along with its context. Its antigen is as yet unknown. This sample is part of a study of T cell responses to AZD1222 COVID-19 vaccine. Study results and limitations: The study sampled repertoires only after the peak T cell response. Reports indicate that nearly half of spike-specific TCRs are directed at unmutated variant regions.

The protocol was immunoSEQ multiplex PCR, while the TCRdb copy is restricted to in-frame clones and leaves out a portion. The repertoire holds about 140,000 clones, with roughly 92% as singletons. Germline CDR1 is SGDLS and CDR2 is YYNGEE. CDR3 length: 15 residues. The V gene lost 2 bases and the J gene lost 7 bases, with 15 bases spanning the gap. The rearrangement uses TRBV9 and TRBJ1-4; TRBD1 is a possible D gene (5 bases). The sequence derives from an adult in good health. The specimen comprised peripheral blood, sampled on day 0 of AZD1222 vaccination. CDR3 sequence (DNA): TGTGCCAGCAGCGTTGCAGGGACCGCTAGTGAAAAACTGTTTTTT. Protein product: CASSVAGTASEKLFF.